This T cell receptor (beta chain) was identified in a study of PD-1 blockade in classical Hodgkin lymphoma. Across the study: A 3 mg/kg intravenous dose of nivolumab was received by patients every 2 weeks.

Clones were sequenced by immunoSEQ multiplex PCR, and TCRdb holds only the in-frame ones, with some missing. The top ten hold around a tenth of the sample, which has 20,000 to 30,000 clones, more than 75% seen once. Patients all relapsed after autologous stem cell transplantation, and there was variation in brentuximab vedotin exposure. The germline CDR1 and CDR2 sequences are MDHEN and SYDVKM. This CDR3 is built from 17 residues. V trimming: 5 bases; J trimming: 6 bases; junction bases outside the gene matches: 15. The V gene is TRBV28, the J gene TRBJ2-1; 8 bases are a match to TRBD2. The source is a human donor with classical Hodgkin lymphoma. The sequencing here drew on peripheral blood mononuclear cells (PBMCs), taken before the second cycle of nivolumab. CDR3 in amino acids: CASSNPPVSGGPNEQFF. The DNA for the CDR3 is TGTGCCAGCAGTAACCCCCCGGTGAGCGGGGGCCCCAATGAGCAGTTCTTC.